These 3 T cell receptor beta chains originate from one sample sequenced in a study of metastatic and nonmetastatic thyroid tumors. TCRdb re-called the PCR reads through MiXCR. Among 13,000 or so clones listed, 25% to 30% were seen once. Thyroid surgery was performed in patients who had received no treatment beforehand. Sequences were obtained from blood. The receptors come from a female donor with papillary thyroid cancer or a benign thyroid nodule (not recorded which). Some clones in this sample may be carry-over from other donors' samples.

This clone was recorded a few times. This rearrangement joins TRBV6-2 or TRBV6-3 to TRBJ2-7, with 10 bases aligning to TRBD2. The CDR3 contains 16 residues. CDR1 is MNHEY and CDR2 is SVGEGT in the germline V gene. With V trimmed by 5 bases and J by 3 bases, 10 bases remained unmatched. DNA of the CDR3: TGTGCCAGCAGTGGGAGCACTAGCGGGGATATCTACGAGCAGTACTTC. Protein sequence: CASSGSTSGDIYEQYF.

By frequency in the sample, this clone is medium-sized. V and J are TRBV7-9 and TRBJ1-1; possibly TRBD1 for D (5 bases). Germline loops: CDR1 SEHNR, CDR2 FQNEAQ (reference sequence). V shed 1 base and J shed 1 base, with 7 bases lying between them. This CDR3 is 14 amino acids long. The CDR3 sequence is CASSLEQANTEAFF. Written as DNA, the CDR3 is TGTGCCAGCAGCTTAGAACAGGCGAACACTGAAGCTTTCTTT.

This clone showed up many times. The rearrangement links TRBV5-4 to TRBJ2-3, with 7 bases matching TRBD1. This CDR3 contains 16 residues. Trimming cost V 4 bases and J 2 bases; bases outside gene matches: 10. Germline V gene sequence: CDR1 SGHNT, CDR2 YYREEE (reference sequence). CDR3 amino acids: CASSRTRGFYTDTQYF. CDR3 DNA sequence: TGTGCCAGCAGCAGGACCAGGGGGTTTTACACAGATACGCAGTATTTT.